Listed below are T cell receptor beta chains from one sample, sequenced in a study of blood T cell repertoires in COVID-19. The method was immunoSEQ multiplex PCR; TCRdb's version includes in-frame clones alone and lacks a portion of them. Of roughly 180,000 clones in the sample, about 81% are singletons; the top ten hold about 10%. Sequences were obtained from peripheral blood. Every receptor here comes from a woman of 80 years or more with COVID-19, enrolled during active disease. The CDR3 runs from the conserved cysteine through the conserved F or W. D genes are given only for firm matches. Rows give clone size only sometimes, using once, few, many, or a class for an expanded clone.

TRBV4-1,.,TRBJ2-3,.,TGCGCCAGCAGCCAAGATCCTGGGGCAGGGTCGGATACGCAGTATTTT,CASSQDPGAGSDTQYF
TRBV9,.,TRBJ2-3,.,TGTGCCAGCAGCGTCACCGGGACAAGGAGAGATACGCAGTATTTT,CASSVTGTRRDTQYF
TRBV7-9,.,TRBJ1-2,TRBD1,TGTGCCAGCAGCCACGGACAGGACTATGGCTACACCTTC,CASSHGQDYGYTF
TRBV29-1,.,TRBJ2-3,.,TGCAGCGTTGAAGGGCCAGGCACAGATACGCAGTATTTT,CSVEGPGTDTQYF
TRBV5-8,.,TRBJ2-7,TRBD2,TGTGCCAGCAGCGGGTGGACGGGAGGTAGCTACGAGCAGTACTTC,CASSGWTGGSYEQYF
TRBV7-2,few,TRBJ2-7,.,TGTGCCAGCAGCCTGGGACTCCTACCCTACGAGCAGTACTTC,CASSLGLLPYEQYF
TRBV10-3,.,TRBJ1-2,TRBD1,TGTGCCATCAGCCAAACAGGGGTCGGCTACACCTTC,CAISQTGVGYTF
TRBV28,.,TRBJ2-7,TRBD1,TGTGCCAGCAGTACTCCGGGACAGGGCCGAAAAGAGCAGTACTTC,CASSTPGQGRKEQYF
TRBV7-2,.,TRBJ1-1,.,TGTGCCAGCAGCCCGAGTTCTGCGAACACTGAAGCTTTCTTT,CASSPSSANTEAFF
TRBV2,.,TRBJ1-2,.,TGTGCCAGCAGTCCGGGGGGGGTACTTAACTATGGCTACACCTTC,CASSPGGVLNYGYTF
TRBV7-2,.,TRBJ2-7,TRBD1,TGTGCCAGCAGCTTACGGACAGGGGGGTACGAGCAGTACTTC,CASSLRTGGYEQYF
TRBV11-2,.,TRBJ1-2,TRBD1,TGTGCCAGCAGCTCCCAGACGGGACAGATAGGGCGCACCTTC,CASSSQTGQIGRTF
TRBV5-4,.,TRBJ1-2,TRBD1,TGTGCCAGCAGCTTGACAGGGGCCAACTATGGCTACACCTTC,CASSLTGANYGYTF
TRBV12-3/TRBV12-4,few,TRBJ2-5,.,TGTGCCAGCAGTTTAGGCAGGGAGACCCAGTACTTC,CASSLGRETQYF
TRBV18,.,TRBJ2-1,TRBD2,TGTGCCAGCTCACCTACTAGCGGGACTTACAATGAGCAGTTCTTC,CASSPTSGTYNEQFF
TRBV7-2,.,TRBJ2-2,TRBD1,TGTGCCAGCAGCTCTTATCTTTCAGGGGGCCCCGGGGAGCTGTTTTTT,CASSSYLSGGPGELFF
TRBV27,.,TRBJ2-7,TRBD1,TGTGCCAGCAGTAGGACAGGGGGCGCGGGGGAGCAGTACTTC,CASSRTGGAGEQYF
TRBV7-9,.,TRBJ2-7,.,TGTGCCAGCAGCTTTCAGGGAAGGGGGTTCTACGAGCAGTACTTC,CASSFQGRGFYEQYF
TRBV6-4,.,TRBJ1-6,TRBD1,TGTGCCAGCAGTGAGCGGGTACAGGGGGATTCACCCCTCCACTTT,CASSERVQGDSPLHF
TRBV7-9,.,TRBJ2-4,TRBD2,TGTGCCAGCAGCTTCCGCGGGACTACCGTAGCCAAAAACATTCAGTACTTC,CASSFRGTTVAKNIQYF
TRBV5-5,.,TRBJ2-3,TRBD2,TGTGCCAGCAGACACAACCGACTAGCGGGAGGGCTCACAGATACGCAGTATTTT,CASRHNRLAGGLTDTQYF
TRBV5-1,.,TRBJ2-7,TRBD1,TGCGCCAGCAGCTTGGGACAGGGAGCGCACGAGCAGTACTTC,CASSLGQGAHEQYF
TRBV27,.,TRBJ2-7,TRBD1,TGTGCCAGCAGCCCGGGACAGGGTTACGAGCAGTACTTC,CASSPGQGYEQYF
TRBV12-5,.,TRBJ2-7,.,TGTGCTAGTGGTTCTAGGGCAGGGGTTACCTACGAGCAGTACTTC,CASGSRAGVTYEQYF